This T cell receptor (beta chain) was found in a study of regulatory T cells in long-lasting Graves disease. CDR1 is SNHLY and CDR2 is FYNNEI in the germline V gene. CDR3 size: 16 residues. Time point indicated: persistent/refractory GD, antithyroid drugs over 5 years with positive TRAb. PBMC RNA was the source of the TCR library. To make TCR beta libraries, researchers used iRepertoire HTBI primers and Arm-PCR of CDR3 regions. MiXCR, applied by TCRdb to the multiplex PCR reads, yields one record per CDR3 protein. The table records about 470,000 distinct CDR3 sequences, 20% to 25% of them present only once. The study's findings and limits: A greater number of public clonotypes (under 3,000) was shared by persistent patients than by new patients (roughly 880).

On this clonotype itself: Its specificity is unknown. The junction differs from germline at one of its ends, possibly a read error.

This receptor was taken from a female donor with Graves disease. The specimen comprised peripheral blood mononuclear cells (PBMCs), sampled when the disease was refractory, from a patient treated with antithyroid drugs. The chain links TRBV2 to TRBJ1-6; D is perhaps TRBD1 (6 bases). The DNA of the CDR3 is TGTGTCAGCAGTGAGATTGGGGCAGGGGACAATTCACCCCTCCACTTT. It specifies CVSSEIGAGDNSPLHF.